This T cell receptor beta chain was found in a study of neurological immune-mediated disorders. The study, taken as a whole, reports: No CDR3 amino acid sequences recurred among expanded clones across subjects, suggesting private repertoires in all groups.

This clonotype was detected many times. Antigen unknown. V lost 3 bases and J 2 bases, leaving 11 bases between the germline ends. The CDR3 sequence is 14 residues long. Germline V gene sequence: CDR1 GTSNPN, CDR2 SVGIG (reference sequence). A single run covered 15-18 subjects with over 170 million TCR-beta sequences. Using its own MiXCR run on the 5' RACE reads, TCRdb lists one record per CDR3 protein. The sample gives approximately 65,000 distinct CDR3 sequences, roughly 5% of which show up once; approximately 5.1% is in the top ten. This TCR was recovered from a human donor with multiple sclerosis. The donor label of this sample is uncertain. This chain uses TRBV30 with TRBJ1-5; D is unclear. Source material: PBMCs. The CDR3 DNA reads TGTGCCTGGAGCTGGGAGGGAGGCAATCAGCCCCAGCATTTT. Encoded protein: CAWSWEGGNQPQHF.